The entry below describes one T cell receptor (beta chain). This study enrolled people aged roughly 18 to 89 from under 25 US geographic areas. The data derive from a study of blood T cell repertoires in COVID-19. Study information: From T cells, B-cell-depleted T cells, or PBMCs came the material, which was cDNA or gDNA.

TCRdb's table, derived via immunoSEQ multiplex PCR, lists solely in-frame clones and lacks some. The sample consists of around 260,000 clones, about 88% of them appearing once. CDR3 length equals 15 residues. Per germline, CDR1 SGHRS and CDR2 YFSETQ. V was clipped by 0 bases and J by 7 bases, with 14 bases between them. Sequencing input: PBMCs or T cells enriched from blood (not recorded which). This clonotype was sampled from a man younger than 45 with acute COVID-19. The chain has TRBV5-1 and TRBJ2-1, with D uncertain. The CDR3 DNA is TGCGCCAGCAGCTTGGGGGCACAGATCTTAAATGAGCAGTTCTTC. The encoded protein is CASSLGAQILNEQFF.